Reported below is one TCR beta chain. The sample belongs to a study of blood T cell repertoires in COVID-19. Overall study context: Acute and convalescent COVID-19 samples came from the United States, Italy and Spain.

Measured with immunoSEQ multiplex PCR; TCRdb has only the in-frame clones, and not every one. The sample carries some 150,000 clones, about 90% recorded once. Germline CDR1 is SGHVT and CDR2 is SQSDAQ. This CDR3 is 15 amino acids long. Trimming pared 2 bases from V and 1 base from J, leaving 12 bases between. The chain joins TRBV7-4 to TRBJ2-7, with a weak D call TRBD1 (6 bases). Sequenced material: peripheral blood. This TCR was recovered from a woman aged 55-69 years with acute or convalescent COVID-19. CDR3 loop: CASSLRTVGSYEQYF. As DNA, the CDR3 is TGTGCCAGCAGCTTACGGACAGTGGGGTCCTACGAGCAGTACTTC.